This T cell receptor (beta chain) was retrieved from a study of blood T cell repertoires in COVID-19. The V end lost 2 bases, the J end lost 1 base, and 11 bases lay between the germline ends. The CDR3 loop spans 15 amino acids. In germline, CDR1 is MGHRA, CDR2 YSYEKL. The assay was immunoSEQ multiplex PCR, and TCRdb's table has in-frame clones only and misses some. The table lists approximately 130,000 clones, roughly four fifths of them singletons, with around 13% in the top ten. The receptor's source is a human donor in a cohort sampled during active COVID-19. The source material was peripheral blood. The J gene is TRBJ2-5, the V gene TRBV4-1, with D possibly being TRBD2 (6 bases). The CDR3 is CASSQLGLVQETQYF. The CDR3 bases are TGCGCCAGCAGCCAACTGGGACTTGTCCAAGAGACCCAGTACTTC.